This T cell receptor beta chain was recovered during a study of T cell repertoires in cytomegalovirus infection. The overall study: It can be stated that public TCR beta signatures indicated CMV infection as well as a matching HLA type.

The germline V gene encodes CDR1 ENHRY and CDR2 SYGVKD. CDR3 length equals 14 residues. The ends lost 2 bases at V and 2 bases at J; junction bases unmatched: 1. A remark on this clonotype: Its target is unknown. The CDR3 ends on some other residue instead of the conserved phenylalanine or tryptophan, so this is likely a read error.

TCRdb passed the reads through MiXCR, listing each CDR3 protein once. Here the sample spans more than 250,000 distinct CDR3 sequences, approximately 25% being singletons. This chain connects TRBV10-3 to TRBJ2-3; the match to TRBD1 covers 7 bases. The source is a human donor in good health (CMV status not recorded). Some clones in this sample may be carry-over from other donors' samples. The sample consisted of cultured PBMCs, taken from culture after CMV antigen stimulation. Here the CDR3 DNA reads TGTGCCATCAGTGAGGACAGGGCCACAGATACGCAGTATTTA. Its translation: CAISEDRATDTQYL.